The next 21 T cell receptor beta chains were all read from a single sample in a study of shared clonotypes between healthy human individuals. This table comes from immunoSEQ multiplex PCR, and its TCRdb copy is limited to in-frame clones, with some not included. The table has approximately 2.5 million clones, 93% seen once. The specimen was naive CD4+ T cells from PBMCs. This sample's subset: CD45RA+ positively selected. The origin of the receptors is a man aged 18 to 30 in good health. Some clones in this sample may be carry-over from other donors' samples.

CDR3 sequence: CASSEVNTEAFF. DNA for the CDR3: TGTGCCAGCAGTGAGGTGAACACTGAAGCTTTCTTT. The chain carries TRBV28 and TRBJ1-1; no definite D call. V was shortened by 5 bases and J by 0 bases, with 4 bases between the two germline ends. Germline values: CDR1 MDHEN, CDR2 SYDVKM. The CDR3 has 12 residues.

Note on this clone: The sample carries other DNA sequences with the same CDR3. This sequence joins TRBV7-3 and TRBJ2-1, with D perhaps TRBD1 (5 bases). The CDR3 totals 14 residues. The V end lost 4 bases, the J end lost 3 bases, and 10 bases lay between the germline ends. Germline CDR1 reads SGHTA; CDR2 reads FQGTGA. The CDR3 protein is CASSSQGSYNEQFF. DNA for the CDR3: TGTGCCAGCAGCTCCCAGGGCAGCTACAATGAGCAGTTCTTC.

This clone has only one observation. The chain recombines TRBV7-3 with TRBJ2-7, with D possibly being TRBD1 (6 bases). Germline-derived CDR1 and CDR2 are SGHTA and FQGTGA. V was trimmed by 5 bases and J by 3 bases, leaving 14 bases between them. The CDR3 loop spans 14 amino acids. The CDR3, as DNA: TGTGCCAGCAGCCCTAAAGACAGGTTCTACGAGCAGTACTTC. Amino acid sequence: CASSPKDRFYEQYF.

The CDR3 reads CASSSPGQSGTGELFF. The DNA of the CDR3 is TGTGCCAGCAGTAGCCCGGGACAGTCAGGCACCGGGGAGCTGTTTTTT. The chain joins TRBV28 to TRBJ2-2, with 7 bases fitting TRBD1. Germline CDR1 and CDR2: MDHEN and SYDVKM. Trimming at V came to 5 bases and at J to 4 bases, leaving 10 bases not matched to a gene. CDR3 length equals 16 residues.

This clone turned up a few times. This CDR3 is also generated by other DNA sequences in the sample. The CDR3 coding sequence is TGTGCCAGCAGCGTAGTCGAGAACACCGGGGAGCTGTTTTTT. Its translation: CASSVVENTGELFF. The J gene is TRBJ2-2, the V gene TRBV9, with unresolved D. Looked up from germline, CDR1 is SGDLS and CDR2 is YYNGEE. V was clipped by 0 bases and J by 1 base, with 4 bases between them. The CDR3 is 14 amino acids.

The rearrangement links TRBV7-6 to TRBJ2-6; possibly TRBD1 for D (6 bases). V gave up 8 bases and J gave up 1 base, with 21 bases separating them. CDR3 length: 18 residues. CDR1 and CDR2 from the germline V gene are SGHVS and FNYEAQ. The CDR3 DNA follows: TGTGCCAGCGCCGAAGTCCGGACAGTTTCGTCTGGGGCCAACGTCCTGACTTTC. It translates to CASAEVRTVSSGANVLTF.

This rearrangement joins TRBV10-3 to TRBJ2-2; D is perhaps TRBD2 (6 bases). Germline CDR1 ENHRY, CDR2 SYGVKD. The CDR3 runs to 17 residues. Trimming shortened V by 3 bases and J by 1 base, and 15 bases separated the two germline ends. DNA for the CDR3: TGTGCCATCAGTGAAATTCCGGGACTCCGGAACACCGGGGAGCTGTTTTTT. Its translation: CAISEIPGLRNTGELFF.

This clone has a single count. This sample includes further DNA sequences coding for the same CDR3. J is TRBJ2-1 and V is TRBV28; no clear D gene. The CDR3 runs to 11 residues. V lost 5 bases to trimming and J lost 10 bases, with 9 bases between them. In germline, CDR1 is MDHEN, CDR2 SYDVKM. CDR3 amino acids: CASSLRREQFF. The CDR3 nucleotides read TGTGCCAGCAGTCTCCGCAGGGAGCAGTTCTTC.

This chain uses TRBV28 with TRBJ2-7; 9 bases are shared with TRBD2. V shed 2 bases, J shed 4 bases, and the junction held 9 bases outside the gene matches. There are 16 residues in the CDR3. CDR1 is MDHEN, CDR2 SYDVKM, per germline. The CDR3 sequence: CASSLVLAGWLYEQYF. In DNA, the CDR3 is TGTGCCAGCAGTTTAGTCCTAGCGGGATGGTTATACGAGCAGTACTTC. The variable domain in full, with the rest retrieved from reference TRBV28 and TRBJ2-7, is DVKVTQSSRYLVKRTGEKVFLECVQDMDHENMFWYRQDPGLGLRLIYFSYDVKMKEKGDIPEGYSVSREKKERFSLILESASTNQTSMYLCASSLVLAGWLYEQYFGPGTRLTVT.

DNA of the CDR3: TGTGCCAGTAGTGGTCGACTAGCGGGAGGTCGGGCCGGGGAGCTGTTTTTT. This codes for CASSGRLAGGRAGELFF. The J gene is TRBJ2-2, the V gene TRBV19; 13 nucleotides agree with TRBD2. The CDR3 length is 17 residues. The germline CDR1 and CDR2 sequences are LNHDA and SQIVND (reference sequence). The V and J ends lost 5 bases and 6 bases, in that order; junction bases with no gene match: 9.

The chain carries TRBV18 and TRBJ2-7; D ambiguous. CDR1 and CDR2 from the germline V gene are KGHSH and LQKENI. CDR3 length: 11 residues. V lost 5 bases, J lost 4 bases, and 6 bases lay in between. In DNA, the CDR3 is TGTGCCAGCTCAATTCGATACGAGCAGTACTTC. Translation gives CASSIRYEQYF.

The V call is TRBV19, the J call TRBJ2-2; 11 nucleotides match TRBD1. Germline CDR1 reads LNHDA; CDR2 reads SQIVND (reference sequence). Germline trimming cut 6 bases from V and 7 bases from J; bases unmatched to any gene: 10. The CDR3 loop spans 16 amino acids. The CDR3 DNA reads as TGTGCCAGTAGCTTATTCGGACAGGGGGCGGTCGGGGAGCTGTTTTTT. Protein sequence: CASSLFGQGAVGELFF.

J is TRBJ2-4 and V is TRBV2, with D tentatively TRBD1 or TRBD2 (7 bases each). Germline assignment: CDR1 SNHLY and CDR2 FYNNEI. V lost 5 bases and J 15 bases, leaving 20 bases between the germline ends. This CDR3 contains 13 residues. CDR3 in DNA: TGTGCCAGCAGTACCACCGAGGGAGGGGACAGGTACTTC. Protein product: CASSTTEGGDRYF.

This chain uses TRBV7-2 with TRBJ2-7; D is uncertain. CDR3 length equals 11 residues. Trimming pared 4 bases from V and 4 bases from J, leaving 5 bases between. The V gene's germline CDR1 is SGHTA and CDR2 FQGNSA. As DNA, the CDR3 is TGTGCCAGCAGCTCTGTATACGAGCAGTACTTC. Translated: CASSSVYEQYF.

The gene calls are TRBV18 and TRBJ2-4, with no clear D. The CDR3 runs 12 residues. The germline V gene has CDR1 KGHSH and CDR2 LQKENI. Trimming shortened V by 3 bases and J by 10 bases, and 10 bases separated the two germline ends. CDR3 region: CASSPGQQIQYF. The CDR3 DNA sequence: TGTGCCAGCTCACCCGGGCAGCAGATTCAGTACTTC.

The chain joins TRBV9 to TRBJ1-5; no clear D. Trimming pared 4 bases from V and 5 bases from J, leaving 10 bases between. Germline V gene data show CDR1 as SGDLS and CDR2 as YYNGEE. The CDR3 runs to 13 residues. The CDR3 region is CASSISGDQPQHF. In DNA, the CDR3 is TGTGCCAGCAGCATAAGTGGGGATCAGCCCCAGCATTTT.

The V call is TRBV28, the J call TRBJ1-5, with D unclear. CDR3 size: 17 residues. V was shortened by 1 base and J by 0 bases, with 13 bases between the two germline ends. Germline CDR1 reads MDHEN; CDR2 reads SYDVKM. CDR3 in DNA: TGTGCCAGCAGTTTATCCCTCTGGGCGGATAGCAATCAGCCCCAGCATTTT. Its translation is CASSLSLWADSNQPQHF.

Regarding this clone: This sample also contains other DNA sequences that code for the same CDR3. The rearrangement uses TRBV5-1 and TRBJ1-5, with D unresolved. V lost 0 bases and J lost 2, with 9 bases in between. The germline V gene has CDR1 SGHRS and CDR2 YFSETQ. The CDR3 totals 15 residues. CDR3 sequence (DNA): TGCGCCAGCAGCTTGGGGGGAACGGGCAATCAGCCCCAGCATTTT. Amino acid sequence: CASSLGGTGNQPQHF.

This clone has just a few counts. The chain carries TRBV28 and TRBJ2-7; unclear D gene. Germline CDR1 reads MDHEN; CDR2 reads SYDVKM. The CDR3 has 12 amino acids. Trimming pared 6 bases from V and 6 bases from J, leaving 12 bases between. CDR3 DNA sequence: TGTGCCAGCAGCTCAACGGCGGCCGAGCAGTACTTC. Amino acid sequence: CASSSTAAEQYF.

This chain joins TRBV25-1 and TRBJ2-1, with 10 bases identical to TRBD2. This CDR3 spans 15 amino acids. CDR1 and CDR2 from the germline V gene are MGHDK and SYGVNS. V trimming: 5 bases; J trimming: 4 bases; junction bases outside the gene matches: 5. The CDR3 here is CASSSGTSAYNEQFF. CDR3 nucleotide sequence: TGTGCCAGCAGTTCCGGGACTAGCGCGTACAATGAGCAGTTCTTC.

The chain joins TRBV6-5 to TRBJ2-7, with 7 nucleotides matching TRBD1. V shed 6 bases, J shed 4 bases, and the junction held 6 bases outside the gene matches. Germline assignment: CDR1 MNHEY and CDR2 SVGAGI. The CDR3 contains 13 residues. The DNA for the CDR3 is TGTGCCAGCAGACCGGGACAGCATTACGAGCAGTACTTC. It codes for CASRPGQHYEQYF.